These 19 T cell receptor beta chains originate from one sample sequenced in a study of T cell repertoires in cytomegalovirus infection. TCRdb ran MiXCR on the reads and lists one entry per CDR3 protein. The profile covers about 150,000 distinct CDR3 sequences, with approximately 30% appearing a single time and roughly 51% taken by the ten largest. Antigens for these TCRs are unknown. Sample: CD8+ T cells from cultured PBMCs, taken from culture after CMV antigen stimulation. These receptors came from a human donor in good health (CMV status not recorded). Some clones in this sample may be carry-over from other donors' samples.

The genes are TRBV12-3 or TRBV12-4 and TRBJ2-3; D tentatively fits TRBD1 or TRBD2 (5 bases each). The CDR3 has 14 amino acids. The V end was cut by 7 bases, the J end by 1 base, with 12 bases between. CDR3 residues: CASNLGGGTDTQYF. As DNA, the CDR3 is TGTGCCAGCAACCTTGGGGGTGGCACAGATACGCAGTATTTT.

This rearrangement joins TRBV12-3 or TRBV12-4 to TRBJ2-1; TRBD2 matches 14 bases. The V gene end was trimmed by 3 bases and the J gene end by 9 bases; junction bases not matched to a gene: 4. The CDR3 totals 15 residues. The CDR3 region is CASSFGLAGGGEQFF. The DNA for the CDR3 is TGTGCCAGCAGTTTCGGACTAGCGGGGGGAGGTGAGCAGTTCTTC.

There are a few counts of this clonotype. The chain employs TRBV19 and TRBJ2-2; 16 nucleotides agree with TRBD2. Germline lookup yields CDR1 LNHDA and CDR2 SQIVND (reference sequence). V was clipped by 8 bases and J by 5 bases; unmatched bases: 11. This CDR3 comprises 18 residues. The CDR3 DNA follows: TGTGCCAGTTCCCCCGGGACTAGCGGGGGGGTCTGGACCGGGGAGCTGTTTTTT. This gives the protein CASSPGTSGGVWTGELFF.

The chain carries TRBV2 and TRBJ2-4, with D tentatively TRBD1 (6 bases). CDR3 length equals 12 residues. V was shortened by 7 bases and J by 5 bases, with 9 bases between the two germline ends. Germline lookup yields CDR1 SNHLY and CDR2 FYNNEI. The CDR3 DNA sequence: TGTGCCAGCACAGGGGAACAAAACATTCAGTACTTC. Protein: CASTGEQNIQYF.

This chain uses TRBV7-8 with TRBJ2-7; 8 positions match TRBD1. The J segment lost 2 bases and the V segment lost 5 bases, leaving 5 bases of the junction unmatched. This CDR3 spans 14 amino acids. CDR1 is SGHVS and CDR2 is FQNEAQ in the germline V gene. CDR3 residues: CASSGGQGAYEQYF. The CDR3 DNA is TGTGCCAGCAGCGGCGGACAGGGAGCCTACGAGCAGTACTTC.

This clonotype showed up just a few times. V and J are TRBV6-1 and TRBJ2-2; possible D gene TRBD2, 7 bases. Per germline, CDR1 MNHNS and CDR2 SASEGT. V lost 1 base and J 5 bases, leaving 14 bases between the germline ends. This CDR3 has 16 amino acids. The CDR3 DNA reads TGTGCCAGCAGTGAAGGTTGGGGGGGCTGGACCGGGGAGCTGTTTTTT. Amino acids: CASSEGWGGWTGELFF.

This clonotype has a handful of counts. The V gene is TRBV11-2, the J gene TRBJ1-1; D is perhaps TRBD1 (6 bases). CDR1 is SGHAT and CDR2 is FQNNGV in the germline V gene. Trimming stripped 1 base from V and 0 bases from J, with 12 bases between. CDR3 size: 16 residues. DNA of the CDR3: TGTGCCAGCAGCTTAGGTAGACAGGTCATGAACACTGAAGCTTTCTTT. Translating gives CASSLGRQVMNTEAFF.

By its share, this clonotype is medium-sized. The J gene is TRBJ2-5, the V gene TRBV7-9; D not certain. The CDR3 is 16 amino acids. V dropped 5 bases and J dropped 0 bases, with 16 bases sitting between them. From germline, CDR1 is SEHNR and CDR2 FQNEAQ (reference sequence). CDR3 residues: CASSLTGLQYQETQYF. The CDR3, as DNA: TGTGCCAGCAGCCTGACGGGCCTCCAATACCAAGAGACCCAGTACTTC.

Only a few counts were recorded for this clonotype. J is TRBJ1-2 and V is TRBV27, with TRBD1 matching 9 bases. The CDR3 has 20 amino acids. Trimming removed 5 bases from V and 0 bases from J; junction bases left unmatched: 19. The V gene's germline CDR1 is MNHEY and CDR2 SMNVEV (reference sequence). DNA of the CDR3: TGTGCCAGCAGTCCCCGGTCGGCGACAGGGGGTCTTCTCGCTAACTATGGCTACACCTTC. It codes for CASSPRSATGGLLANYGYTF.

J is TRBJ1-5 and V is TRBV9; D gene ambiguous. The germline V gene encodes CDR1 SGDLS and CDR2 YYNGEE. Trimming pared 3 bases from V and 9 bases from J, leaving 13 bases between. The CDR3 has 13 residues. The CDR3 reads CASSEREMGPQHF. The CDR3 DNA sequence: TGTGCCAGCAGCGAGCGGGAAATGGGGCCCCAGCATTTT.

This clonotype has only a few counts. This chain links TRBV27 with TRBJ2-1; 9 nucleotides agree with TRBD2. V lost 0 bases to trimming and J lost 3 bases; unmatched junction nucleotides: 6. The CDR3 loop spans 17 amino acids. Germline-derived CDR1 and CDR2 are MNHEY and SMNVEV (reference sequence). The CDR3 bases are TGTGCCAGCAGTTTATCGTGGGGTAGCGGGGGCTACAATGAGCAGTTCTTC. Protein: CASSLSWGSGGYNEQFF.

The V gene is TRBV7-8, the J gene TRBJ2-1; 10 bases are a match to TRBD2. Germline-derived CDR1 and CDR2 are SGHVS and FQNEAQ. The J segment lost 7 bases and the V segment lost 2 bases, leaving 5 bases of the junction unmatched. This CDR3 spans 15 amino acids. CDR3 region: CASSLTAGGSNEQFF. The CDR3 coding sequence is TGTGCCAGCAGCTTAACAGCGGGGGGGAGTAATGAGCAGTTCTTC.

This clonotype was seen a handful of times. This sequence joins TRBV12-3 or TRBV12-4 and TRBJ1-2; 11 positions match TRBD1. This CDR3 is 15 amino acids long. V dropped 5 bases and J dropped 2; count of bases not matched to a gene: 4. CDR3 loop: CASSPWTGGNYGYTF. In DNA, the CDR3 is TGTGCCAGCAGTCCGTGGACAGGGGGCAACTATGGCTACACCTTC.

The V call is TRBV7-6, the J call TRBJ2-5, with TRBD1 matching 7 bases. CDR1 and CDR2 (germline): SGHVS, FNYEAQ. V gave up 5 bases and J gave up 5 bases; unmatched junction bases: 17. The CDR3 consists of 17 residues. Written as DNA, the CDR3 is TGTGCCAGCAGCCCCCCCAACGACAGGGTGGAACGGGAGACCCAGTACTTC. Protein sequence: CASSPPNDRVERETQYF.

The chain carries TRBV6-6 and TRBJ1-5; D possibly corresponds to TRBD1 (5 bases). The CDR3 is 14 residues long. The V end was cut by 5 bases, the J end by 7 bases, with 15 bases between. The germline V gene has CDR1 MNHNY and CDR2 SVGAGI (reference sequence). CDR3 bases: TGTGCCAGCAGTACCTACCCCGGGGGGCAGCCCCAGCATTTT. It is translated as CASSTYPGGQPQHF.

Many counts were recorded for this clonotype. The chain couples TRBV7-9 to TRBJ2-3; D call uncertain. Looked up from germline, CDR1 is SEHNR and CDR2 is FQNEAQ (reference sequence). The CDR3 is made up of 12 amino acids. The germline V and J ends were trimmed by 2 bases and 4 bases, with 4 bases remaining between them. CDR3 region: CASSLLPDTQYF. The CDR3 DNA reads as TGTGCCAGCAGCTTATTACCAGATACGCAGTATTTT.

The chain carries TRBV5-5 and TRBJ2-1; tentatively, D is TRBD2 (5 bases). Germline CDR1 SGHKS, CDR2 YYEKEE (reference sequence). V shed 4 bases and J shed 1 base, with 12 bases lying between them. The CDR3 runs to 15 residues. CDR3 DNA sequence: TGTGCCAGCAGCCCCCCGGGATTTTCCTACAATGAGCAGTTCTTC. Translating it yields CASSPPGFSYNEQFF. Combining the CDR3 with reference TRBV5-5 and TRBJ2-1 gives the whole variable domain DAGVTQSPTHLIKTRGQQVTLRCSPISGHKSVSWYQQVLGQGPQFIFQYYEKEERGRGNFPDRFSARQFPNYSSELNVNALLLGDSALYLCASSPPGFSYNEQFFGPGTRLTVL.

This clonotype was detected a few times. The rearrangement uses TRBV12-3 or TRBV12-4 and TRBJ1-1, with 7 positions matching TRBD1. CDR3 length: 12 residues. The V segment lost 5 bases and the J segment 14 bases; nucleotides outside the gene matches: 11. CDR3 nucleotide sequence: TGTGCCAGCAGTGATCCGGGACAGATAAGATTCTTT. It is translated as CASSDPGQIRFF.

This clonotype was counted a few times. Here the CDR3 reads CATRLDGYTF. CDR3 sequence (DNA): TGTGCCACGCGTCTAGATGGCTACACCTTC. The chain joins TRBV10-3 to TRBJ1-2; the D is unclear. The V end was cut by 10 bases, the J end by 6 bases, with 9 bases between. This CDR3 is 10 amino acids long. The germline gives CDR1 ENHRY, CDR2 SYGVKD.